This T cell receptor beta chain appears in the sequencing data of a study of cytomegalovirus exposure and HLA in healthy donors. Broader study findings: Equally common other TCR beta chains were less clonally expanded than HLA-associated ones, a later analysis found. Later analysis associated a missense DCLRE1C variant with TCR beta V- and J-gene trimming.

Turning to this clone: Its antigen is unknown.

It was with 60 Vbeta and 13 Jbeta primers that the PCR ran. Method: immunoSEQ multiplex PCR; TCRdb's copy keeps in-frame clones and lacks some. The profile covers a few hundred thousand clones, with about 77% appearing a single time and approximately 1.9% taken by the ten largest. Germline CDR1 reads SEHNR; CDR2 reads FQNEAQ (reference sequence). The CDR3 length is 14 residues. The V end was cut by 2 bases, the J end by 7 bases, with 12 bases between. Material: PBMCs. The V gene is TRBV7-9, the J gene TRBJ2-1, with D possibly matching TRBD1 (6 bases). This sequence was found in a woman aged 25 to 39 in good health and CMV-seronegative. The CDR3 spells CASSLMGAENEQFF. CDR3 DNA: TGTGCCAGCAGCTTAATGGGGGCCGAAAATGAGCAGTTCTTC.